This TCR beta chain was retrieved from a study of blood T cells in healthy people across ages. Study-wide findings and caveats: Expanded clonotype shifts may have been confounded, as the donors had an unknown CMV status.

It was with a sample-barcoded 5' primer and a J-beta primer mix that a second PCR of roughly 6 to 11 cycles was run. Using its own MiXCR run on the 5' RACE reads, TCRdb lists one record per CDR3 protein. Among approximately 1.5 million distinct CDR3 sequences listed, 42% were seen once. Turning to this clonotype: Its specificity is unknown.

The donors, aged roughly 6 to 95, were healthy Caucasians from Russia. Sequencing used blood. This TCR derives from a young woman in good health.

CDR3 amino acids: CSVLAGSTYEQYF. The CDR3 nucleotides are TGCAGCGTGTTAGCGGGATCGACCTACGAGCAGTACTTC. V gene TRBV29-1 combines with J gene TRBJ2-7, with 8 nucleotides matching TRBD2. The germline CDR1 and CDR2 sequences are SQVTM and ANQGSEA. The CDR3 has 13 amino acids. J gave up 2 bases and V 6 bases, and 6 bases lay outside the gene matches.